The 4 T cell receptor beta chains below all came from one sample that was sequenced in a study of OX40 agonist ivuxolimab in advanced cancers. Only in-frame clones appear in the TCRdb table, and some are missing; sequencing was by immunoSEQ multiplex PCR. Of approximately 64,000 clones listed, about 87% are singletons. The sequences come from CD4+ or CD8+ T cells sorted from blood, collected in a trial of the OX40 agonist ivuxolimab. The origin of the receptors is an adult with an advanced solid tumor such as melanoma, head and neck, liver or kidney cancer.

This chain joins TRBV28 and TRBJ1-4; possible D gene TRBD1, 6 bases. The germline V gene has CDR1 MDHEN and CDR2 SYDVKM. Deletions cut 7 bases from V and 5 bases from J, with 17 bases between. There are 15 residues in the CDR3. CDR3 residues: CASISGQLLNEKLFF. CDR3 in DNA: TGTGCCAGCATATCCGGACAGCTTTTGAATGAAAAACTGTTTTTT.

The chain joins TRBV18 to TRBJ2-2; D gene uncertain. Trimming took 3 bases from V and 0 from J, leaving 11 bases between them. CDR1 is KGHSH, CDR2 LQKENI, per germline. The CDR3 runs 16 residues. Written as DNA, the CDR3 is TGTGCCAGCTCACCGGGTCTCCCTGCGAACACCGGGGAGCTGTTTTTT. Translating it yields CASSPGLPANTGELFF.

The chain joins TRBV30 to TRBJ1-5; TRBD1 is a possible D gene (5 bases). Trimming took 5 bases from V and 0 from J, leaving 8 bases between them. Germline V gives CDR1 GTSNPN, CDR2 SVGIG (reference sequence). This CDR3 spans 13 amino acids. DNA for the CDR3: TGTGCCTGGGGGGCGGATAGCAATCAGCCCCAGCATTTT. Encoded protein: CAWGADSNQPQHF.

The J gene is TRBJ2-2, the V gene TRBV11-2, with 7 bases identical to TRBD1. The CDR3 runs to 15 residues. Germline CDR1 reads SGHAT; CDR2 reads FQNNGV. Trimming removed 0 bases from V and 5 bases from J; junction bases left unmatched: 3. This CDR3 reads CASSLETGRTGELFF. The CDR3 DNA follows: TGTGCCAGCAGCTTAGAGACAGGGCGGACCGGGGAGCTGTTTTTT. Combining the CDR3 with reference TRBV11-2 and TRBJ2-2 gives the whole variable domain EAGVAQSPRYKIIEKRQSVAFWCNPISGHATLYWYQQILGQGPKLLIQFQNNGVVDDSQLPKDRFSAERLKGVDSTLKIQPAKLEDSAVYLCASSLETGRTGELFFGEGSRLTVL.